A selection of T cell receptor beta chains follows, all from one sample in a study of blood T cell repertoires in COVID-19. Profiled with immunoSEQ multiplex PCR; TCRdb holds only in-frame clones, not every one. The sample consists of about 230,000 clones, around 83% of them appearing once. Source material: peripheral blood. The receptors shown here come from a woman aged 45 to 65 with acute or convalescent COVID-19. Each CDR3 is given with its conserved first and last residue. A D gene is named only where the DNA matches it firmly. A row's size may be missing; if present it is once, few, many or a size class.

size | J | D | V | DNA | CDR3
NA | TRBJ1-5 | NA | TRBV27 | TGTGCCAGCAGTGAAAGCAACAGGGTTCAGCCCCAGCATTTT | CASSESNRVQPQHF
NA | TRBJ1-4 | NA | TRBV28 | TGTGCCAGCAGTAGGAGGGGGGGGGCAACTAATGAAAAACTGTTTTTT | CASSRRGGATNEKLFF
NA | TRBJ2-1 | NA | TRBV7-2 | TGTGCCAGCAGCTTAGGCAGGCCGAACGCCTACAATGAGCAGTTCTTC | CASSLGRPNAYNEQFF
NA | TRBJ2-2 | TRBD1 | TRBV5-1 | TGCGCCAGCTTATCCGGGACAGGGGGAAACACCGGGGAGCTGTTTTTT | CASLSGTGGNTGELFF
NA | TRBJ1-5 | NA | TRBV4-2 | TGTGCCAGCAGCTTGGGGAGTGGGGGGGGCAATCAGCCCCAGCATTTT | CASSLGSGGGNQPQHF
NA | TRBJ1-2 | NA | TRBV28 | TGTGCCAGCAGCCGAAGATACGGGTTGTCGGGCTACACCTTC | CASSRRYGLSGYTF
NA | TRBJ2-3 | NA | TRBV11-2 | TGTGCCAGCAGCGCCCAAAACTCGGATACGCAGTATTTT | CASSAQNSDTQYF
NA | TRBJ2-1 | TRBD2 | TRBV4-3 | TGCGCCAGCAGCCAAACTAGCGGGGGGGCCTACAATGAGCAGTTCTTC | CASSQTSGGAYNEQFF
NA | TRBJ1-5 | TRBD1 | TRBV19 | TGTGCCAGTAGTAAAGACACAGGGGGCAGGAGCAATCAGCCCCAGCATTTT | CASSKDTGGRSNQPQHF
NA | TRBJ2-7 | NA | TRBV5-1 | TGCGCCAGCAGCCCGGGGAGCAGTTACGAGCAGTACTTC | CASSPGSSYEQYF
NA | TRBJ2-3 | TRBD2 | TRBV3-1/TRBV3-2 | TGTGCCAGCAGCCAAGCAACTAGCGGGGGCGCAGATACGCAGTATTTT | CASSQATSGGADTQYF
NA | TRBJ2-7 | NA | TRBV3-1/TRBV3-2 | TGTGCCAGCAGCCTTTCTTCAGGGGACGAGCAGTACTTC | CASSLSSGDEQYF
once | TRBJ2-1 | NA | TRBV3-1/TRBV3-2 | TGTGCCAGCAGCCGCAGCTCCTACAATGAGCAGTTCTTC | CASSRSSYNEQFF
few | TRBJ1-2 | NA | TRBV28 | TGTGCCAGCAGTTTAAACCCCCTAGGCTACACCTTC | CASSLNPLGYTF
NA | TRBJ2-2 | TRBD2 | TRBV9 | TGTGCCAGCAGCGTAAGCGGGGCCCCGAACACCGGGGAGCTGTTTTTT | CASSVSGAPNTGELFF
NA | TRBJ2-2 | NA | TRBV28 | TGTGCCAGCGGCCTTCCCAGCGCCGGGGAGCTGTTTTTT | CASGLPSAGELFF